The 21 T cell receptor beta chains below were found in one sample sequenced in a study of blood T cell repertoires in COVID-19. Here immunoSEQ multiplex PCR was the method, and the copy in TCRdb shows in-frame clones only, minus some. The sample has 150,000 or so clones, approximately 82% seen once. Sequencing was performed on peripheral blood. The receptors were gathered from a man between 65 and 85 years old who had recovered from COVID-19.

The chain recombines TRBV5-1 with TRBJ2-7; TRBD1 might be the D (6 bases). Deletions cut 7 bases from V and 5 bases from J, with 16 bases between. Germline CDR1 reads SGHRS; CDR2 reads YFSETQ. The CDR3 extends over 13 amino acids. The CDR3 DNA reads as TGCGCCAGCCGCGTGGGGGCGCGGGACGAGCAGTACTTC. Its protein product is CASRVGARDEQYF.

This clone was recorded only once. The chain is built from TRBV1 and TRBJ2-1; the table's D call, TRBD2, has no DNA check behind it. TRBV1 is a pseudogene segment. CDR3 size: 17 residues. The CDR3 loop is CTSSGSGRLLGDNEQFF. CDR3 in DNA: TGCACCAGCAGCGGGAGCGGGAGGTTGTTGGGGGACAATGAGCAGTTCTTC.

V gene TRBV9 combines with J gene TRBJ1-1; 9 nucleotides line up with TRBD1. Losses at the gene ends were 3 bases for V and 9 bases for J; bases not matched to a gene: 12. CDR1 is SGDLS, CDR2 YYNGEE, per germline. This CDR3 has 15 residues. The CDR3 sequence is CASSALTGTGTKAFF. The CDR3 region has the DNA TGTGCCAGCAGCGCCTTAACCGGGACAGGGACTAAAGCTTTCTTT.

The chain recombines TRBV18 with TRBJ2-1; 12 bases agree with TRBD2. J gave up 7 bases and V 0 bases, and 4 bases lay outside the gene matches. The germline V gene has CDR1 KGHSH and CDR2 LQKENI. The length of the CDR3 is 16 residues. CDR3 residues: CASSPPTSGSVNEQFF. CDR3 nucleotides: TGTGCCAGCTCACCACCGACTAGCGGGAGCGTAAATGAGCAGTTCTTC.

V is TRBV5-4 and J is TRBJ2-7, with 8 bases lining up with TRBD2. CDR1 is SGHNT, CDR2 YYREEE, per germline (reference sequence). The CDR3 is 15 amino acids. V was pared by 4 bases and J by 2 bases, with 8 bases of the junction left unmatched. CDR3 bases: TGTGCCAGCAGCCTGAGCGGGAGTGGCCCCTACGAGCAGTACTTC. Encoded protein: CASSLSGSGPYEQYF.

The chain couples TRBV6-6 to TRBJ2-2; no clear D. With 8 bases removed from V and 0 bases from J, the gap between germline ends came to 13 bases. CDR3 length equals 15 residues. CDR1 and CDR2 from the germline V gene are MNHNY and SVGAGI (reference sequence). CDR3 in amino acids: CASLHLAANTGELFF. The CDR3 DNA sequence: TGTGCCAGCCTCCATCTGGCCGCGAACACCGGGGAGCTGTTTTTT.

This chain connects TRBV29-1 to TRBJ2-3, with D possibly being TRBD1 (7 bases). CDR3 length: 14 amino acids. Germline assignment: CDR1 SQVTM and CDR2 ANQGSEA. Trimming removed 7 bases from V and 0 bases from J, with 14 bases in between. CDR3 DNA: TGCAGCGCCCGCAGGGGGACTAGCACAGATACGCAGTATTTT. Translated: CSARRGTSTDTQYF.

To note about this clone: Other DNA sequences from this sample encode an identical CDR3 as well. CDR3 sequence: CASRDRGETQYF. The CDR3 nucleotides are TGTGCCAGCAGAGATAGGGGAGAGACCCAGTACTTC. The genes are TRBV2 and TRBJ2-5, with a tentative D call TRBD1 (5 bases). Germline values: CDR1 SNHLY, CDR2 FYNNEI. The CDR3 is made up of 12 amino acids. V was trimmed by 6 bases and J by 4 bases, leaving 9 bases between them.

The V call is TRBV2, the J call TRBJ2-5; 9 nucleotides match TRBD2. This CDR3 has 13 amino acids. J gave up 5 bases and V 7 bases, and 5 bases lay outside the gene matches. Germline-derived CDR1 and CDR2 are SNHLY and FYNNEI. The CDR3 here is CASIKTSGETQYF. The CDR3 bases are TGTGCCAGCATTAAGACTAGCGGTGAGACCCAGTACTTC.

This chain connects TRBV30 to TRBJ2-3; 7 bases fit TRBD2. Per germline, CDR1 GTSNPN and CDR2 SVGIG (reference sequence). CDR3 length: 15 amino acids. Losses at the gene ends were 0 bases for V and 3 bases for J; bases not matched to a gene: 6. In DNA, the CDR3 is TGTGCCTGGAGTGTTCTAGCGGTGGGGACAGATACGCAGTATTTT. Protein product: CAWSVLAVGTDTQYF.

On this clone itself: Other DNA sequences from this sample encode an identical CDR3 as well. This chain uses TRBV6-5 with TRBJ2-7; 8 nucleotides match TRBD2. In germline, CDR1 is MNHEY, CDR2 SVGAGI. The CDR3 is 16 residues long. J lost 0 bases, V lost 0 bases, and 4 bases had no gene match. The CDR3 sequence: CASSYSTGGSSYEQYF. CDR3 bases: TGTGCCAGCAGTTACTCGACGGGGGGGAGCTCCTACGAGCAGTACTTC.

V and J are TRBV9 and TRBJ1-3, with D unclear. Germline V CDR1 and CDR2: SGDLS, YYNGEE. The CDR3 spans 15 residues. V was pared by 4 bases and J by 2 bases, with 13 bases between. CDR3 nucleotides: TGTGCCAGCAGCCTCCGCCCCGGGGCTGGAAACACCATATATTTT. It encodes CASSLRPGAGNTIYF.

The gene calls are TRBV19 and TRBJ1-2, with 8 bases fitting TRBD1. Trimming at V came to 7 bases and at J to 8 bases, leaving 9 bases not matched to a gene. The CDR3 has 13 residues. From germline, CDR1 is LNHDA and CDR2 SQIVND (reference sequence). The CDR3 DNA sequence: TGTGCCAGTACACAGGGGGTTTTGCGAGGCTACACCTTC. Translated, it gives CASTQGVLRGYTF.

The chain combines TRBV7-8 with TRBJ1-1; 7 nucleotides line up with TRBD1. CDR3 size: 16 residues. CDR1 and CDR2 from the germline V gene are SGHVS and FQNEAQ. Trimming removed 5 bases from V and 1 base from J; junction bases left unmatched: 10. CDR3 sequence reads: CASSPRAGTANTEAFF. As DNA, the CDR3 is TGTGCCAGCAGCCCCCGGGCGGGGACAGCGAACACTGAAGCTTTCTTT.

The rearrangement links TRBV10-3 to TRBJ1-1; 7 bases match TRBD1. The J segment lost 4 bases and the V segment lost 6 bases, leaving 2 bases of the junction unmatched. The germline V gene has CDR1 ENHRY and CDR2 SYGVKD. The CDR3 has 12 residues. CDR3: CAIRTGTTEAFF. CDR3 in DNA: TGTGCCATCAGGACAGGGACCACTGAAGCTTTCTTT.

The sample holds a few counts of this clone. V usage is TRBV30 and J usage is TRBJ2-2; D is perhaps TRBD1 (6 bases). V was cut by 0 bases and J by 7 bases, with 12 bases left in between. The CDR3 is 14 amino acids. Germline V gives CDR1 GTSNPN, CDR2 SVGIG (reference sequence). This chain's CDR3 is CAWSVPRGIGELFF. The CDR3 DNA sequence: TGTGCCTGGAGTGTACCTAGGGGGATCGGGGAGCTGTTTTTT.

The chain uses TRBV5-6 and TRBJ1-5; a weak D match, TRBD1 (6 bases). Trimming removed 0 bases from V and 3 bases from J, with 10 bases in between. The CDR3 covers 15 residues. Germline V gene sequence: CDR1 SGHDT, CDR2 YYEEEE. The chain's CDR3 is CASSLGQENNQPQHF. The CDR3 DNA is TGTGCCAGCAGCTTGGGACAGGAAAACAATCAGCCCCAGCATTTT.

V gene TRBV4-1 combines with J gene TRBJ2-5, with D perhaps TRBD2 (6 bases). The V end was cut by 0 bases, the J end by 1 base, with 12 bases between. The CDR3 is made up of 16 amino acids. The V gene's germline CDR1 is MGHRA and CDR2 YSYEKL. The CDR3 nucleotides read TGCGCCAGCAGCCAAGATCTCGGAGGGTTCCAAGAGACCCAGTACTTC. Translating it yields CASSQDLGGFQETQYF.

This clone was observed once. The rearrangement links TRBV29-1 to TRBJ2-3; weak D call: TRBD2 (6 bases). The germline V and J ends were trimmed by 2 bases and 0 bases, with 12 bases remaining between them. In germline, CDR1 is SQVTM, CDR2 ANQGSEA. This CDR3 is 15 amino acids long. CDR3 loop: CSVELFGGSTDTQYF. CDR3 DNA: TGCAGCGTTGAATTGTTCGGGGGTAGCACAGATACGCAGTATTTT.

The rearrangement links TRBV10-3 to TRBJ2-1; 10 nucleotides match TRBD2. There are 15 residues in the CDR3. The germline V gene encodes CDR1 ENHRY and CDR2 SYGVKD. V shed 8 bases and J 7 bases; nucleotides not matched to a gene: 11. CDR3 nucleotides: TGTGCCATCCTTCTACAGCGGGAGGGCCAAAATGAGCAGTTCTTC. Its translation: CAILLQREGQNEQFF.

The chain uses TRBV5-6 and TRBJ2-5, with TRBD1 matching 8 bases. With V trimmed by 0 bases and J by 4 bases, 5 bases remained unmatched. The CDR3 is 15 amino acids. Germline loops: CDR1 SGHDT, CDR2 YYEEEE. In DNA, the CDR3 is TGTGCCAGCAGCTTGGGGGGCAGGGGGCCAGAGACCCAGTACTTC. It encodes CASSLGGRGPETQYF.